This T cell receptor beta chain was retrieved from a study of neurological immune-mediated disorders (dated by TCRdb to the late 2010s). Looking at the study overall: Peripheral blood TCR-beta repertoires from patients with HTLV-I-associated myelopathy (HAM/TSP), patients with multiple sclerosis, and healthy controls were compared in the study using UMI-based sequencing. The roughly 99 TCR-beta libraries covered PBMC samples along with longitudinal samples, technical triplicates, and paired sorted CD4+ and CD8+ T-cell subsets. Longitudinal HAM/TSP and healthy donors were sampled at 3 time-points each (3-40 month intervals). The cohort comprised 68 subjects: approximately 15 HAM/TSP patients, approximately 34 multiple sclerosis patients and 20 or so healthy controls. What the research found in general, with its limitations: No identical CDR3 amino acid sequences were shared among expanded clones across subjects, suggesting private TCR-beta repertoires in all groups. The highest TCR clonal expansion was observed in HAM/TSP patients, whereas the lowest was observed in MS patients, even when compared with healthy controls.

V is clipped by 6 bases and J by 5 bases, and the sequence between their germline boundaries is 8 bases long. The germline V gene specifies MNHEY as CDR1 and SVGEGT as CDR2. Its CDR3 holds 12 amino acids, cysteine through phenylalanine. Here the CDR3 DNA is all that survives: 36 bases in frame from base 1. To synthesize cDNA, template-switch 5'RACE was performed with a primer carrying a 10-nucleotide random unique molecular identifier so that each TCR transcript was tagged. Every sequencing run yielded over 180 million TCR-beta sequences covering 15-18 subjects. Total RNA was extracted with the RNeasy kit. Using the KAPA Real-time Library Amplification kit, TCR-beta VDJ regions were amplified with primers for the TCR constant region and the 5'RACE anchor. Sample indexes and Illumina adaptors were added in a first PCR, and a second PCR then increased library yield. After Ampure bead purification, the roughly 650 bp TCR product was size-selected on a 2% E-gel SizeSelection system. Before pooling, libraries had their quality checked on a Bioanalyzer, their concentration measured with Qubit, and their quantity determined with the Kapa Library Quantification kit. An Illumina HiSeq 2500 sequenced the libraries paired-end 2 x 150 bp. To increase sequence diversity, about 25-31% phiX was spiked into each library pool. Per the source publication's procedure: Quality-filtered reads were processed with the UMI-based MiGEC pipeline, which removed over 75% of raw TCR sequences during error correction. IMGT germline references were used for alignment of VDJ genes, and clonotypes were defined by a unique CDR3 amino acid sequence together with V-J genes. Clonal expansion, Shannon diversity and CDR3 relatedness (CalcPairwiseDistances, ClusterSamples) were evaluated with VDJtools, and phylogenetic trees were built with CLCbio workbench. Expanded clones were defined as having at least 8 unique UMIs, based on coefficient-of-variation modelling across technical triplicates. The raw public data were reprocessed by TCRdb itself: fastp quality trimming at Q25, MiXCR clonotype calling, in-frame beta chains only. When rows share a CDR3 protein, they turn into one entry using the most common DNA and genes. It is TCRdb's table, rather than the study itself, that gives the V and J calls and clone size. This sample has under 130,000 distinct CDR3 sequences in its table, and roughly a tenth of those were observed once. The ten top clones hold approximately 3.1% of the sample.

The time point label of this sample denotes: longitudinal time-point 3. Unsorted PBMC libraries were generated from 2 million PBMCs stored in RNAlater at -80 °C until RNA extraction. Peripheral blood was subjected to Ficoll-Hypaque density gradient centrifugation to isolate PBMCs, which were then cryopreserved in liquid nitrogen. This clonotype came up many times. Its cognate antigen has yet to be identified. Base qualities are not recorded, but no much larger clone differs from it by a single base. The chain links TRBV6-2 or TRBV6-3 with TRBJ1-5, with no confident D gene call. This receptor was obtained from a female donor with HTLV-1-associated myelopathy (HAM/TSP). Sequencing was performed on PBMCs. CDR3 loop: CASRDGDQPQHF. The DNA is TGTGCCAGCAGGGATGGGGATCAGCCCCAGCATTTT.